This passage covers 23 T cell receptor beta chains from one sample sequenced in a study of blood T cell repertoires in COVID-19. Clones were read by immunoSEQ multiplex PCR, and TCRdb kept only the in-frame ones, dropping some. The data contain 250,000 or so clones, more than 75% of them singletons. Sequenced input: PBMCs or T cells enriched from blood (not recorded which). These receptors all come from a woman under 30 who had recovered from COVID-19.

The J gene is TRBJ1-4, the V gene TRBV3-1 (or the pseudogene TRBV3-2), with a tentative D call TRBD1 (5 bases). The CDR3 runs to 13 residues. Germline V gene lookup returns CDR1 LGHDT and CDR2 YNNKEL (reference sequence). The V end was cut by 5 bases, the J end by 7 bases, with 11 bases between. Here the CDR3 DNA reads TGTGCCAGCAGCTATCAGGGTGTTGAAAAACTGTTTTTT. Protein: CASSYQGVEKLFF.

The chain recombines TRBV4-1 with TRBJ2-1, with D unresolved. The CDR3 sequence is 17 residues long. The V and J ends lost 1 base and 0 bases respectively, with 13 bases between them. Per the germline V gene, CDR1 is MGHRA and CDR2 is YSYEKL. The DNA for the CDR3 is TGCGCCAGCAGCCAAGTTGTAAGCTTGAGCTCCTACAATGAGCAGTTCTTC. Its protein is CASSQVVSLSSYNEQFF.

This chain joins TRBV10-3 and TRBJ2-7, with D uncertain. Germline V lookup: CDR1 ENHRY, CDR2 SYGVKD. The CDR3 consists of 11 residues. V was cut by 8 bases and J by 4 bases, with 9 bases left in between. CDR3 in DNA: TGTGCCATCGGGCAGGCGTACGAGCAGTACTTC. It yields the protein CAIGQAYEQYF.

The chain is built from TRBV15 and TRBJ2-7, with a tentative D call TRBD1 (5 bases). V shed 3 bases and J shed 4 bases, with 16 bases lying between them. CDR3 length equals 15 residues. The germline V gene has CDR1 LNHNV and CDR2 YYDKDF (reference sequence). The CDR3, as DNA: TGTGCCACCAGCAGCTTGGACACAGACGGGTACGAGCAGTACTTC. Its translation is CATSSLDTDGYEQYF.

The CDR3 reads CASSGGGSSYNEQFF. As DNA, the CDR3 is TGTGCCAGCAGCGGCGGGGGGAGCTCCTACAATGAGCAGTTCTTC. This chain uses TRBV2 with TRBJ2-1, with 8 nucleotides matching TRBD2. Trimming cost V 6 bases and J 0 bases; bases outside gene matches: 4. The CDR3 runs 15 residues. From germline, CDR1 is SNHLY and CDR2 FYNNEI.

This clone was found once. The chain combines TRBV30 with TRBJ2-2, with D hard to call. The CDR3 totals 14 residues. V was shortened by 3 bases and J by 2 bases, with 10 bases between the two germline ends. CDR1 GTSNPN and CDR2 SVGIG come from the germline V gene (reference sequence). CDR3 protein: CAWRAAGNTGELFF. The CDR3, as DNA: TGTGCCTGGAGGGCGGCCGGAAACACCGGGGAGCTGTTTTTT.

The chain combines TRBV15 with TRBJ1-6, with 9 bases identical to TRBD1. The CDR3 sequence is 14 residues long. The germline V gene has CDR1 LNHNV and CDR2 YYDKDF (reference sequence). The V and J ends lost 2 bases and 8 bases, in that order; junction bases with no gene match: 1. CDR3 bases: TGTGCCACCAGCAGAAGGGACAGGGATTCACCCCTCCACTTT. This gives the protein CATSRRDRDSPLHF.

This chain uses TRBV2 with TRBJ1-1; a possible D gene is TRBD1 (6 bases). V was pared by 1 base and J by 9 bases, with 9 bases between. Germline values: CDR1 SNHLY, CDR2 FYNNEI. CDR3 size: 12 residues. CDR3 sequence: CASSEGTVQAFF. The CDR3, as DNA: TGTGCCAGCAGTGAAGGGACAGTCCAAGCTTTCTTT.

This chain joins TRBV4-3 and TRBJ1-5; 10 nucleotides agree with TRBD1. Trimming at V came to 3 bases and at J to 3 bases, leaving 2 bases not matched to a gene. Germline V CDR1 and CDR2: LGHNA, YSLEER. CDR3 length equals 15 residues. The chain's CDR3 is CASSHDRGLNQPQHF. Here the CDR3 DNA reads TGCGCCAGCAGCCATGACAGGGGGCTCAATCAGCCCCAGCATTTT.

The chain joins TRBV14 to TRBJ2-7; TRBD2 matches at 8 bases. The CDR3 has 13 amino acids. V shed 4 bases and J 4 bases; nucleotides not matched to a gene: 3. Germline V CDR1 and CDR2: SGHDN, FVKESK. The CDR3 sequence is CASSPGTRYEQYF. DNA of the CDR3: TGTGCCAGCAGCCCCGGGACTAGATACGAGCAGTACTTC.

The chain carries TRBV2 and TRBJ1-2; D is uncertain. Trimming removed 4 bases from V and 1 base from J, with 7 bases in between. The CDR3 has 13 residues. Per germline, CDR1 SNHLY and CDR2 FYNNEI. The CDR3 loop reads CASSASGNYGYTF. Here the CDR3 DNA reads TGTGCCAGCAGTGCTTCGGGTAACTATGGCTACACCTTC.

V is TRBV18 and J is TRBJ2-5; TRBD1 aligns across 10 bases. The V segment lost 2 bases and the J segment 7 bases; nucleotides outside the gene matches: 4. Germline values: CDR1 KGHSH, CDR2 LQKENI. CDR3 length: 14 amino acids. The CDR3 nucleotides read TGTGCCAGCTCACCAGGGACAGGGGAGAGGACCCAGTACTTC. Its protein product is CASSPGTGERTQYF.

This clone was counted between two and nine times. The chain joins TRBV5-1 to TRBJ1-1, with unresolved D. In germline, CDR1 is SGHRS, CDR2 YFSETQ. The CDR3 consists of 14 residues. V was cut by 4 bases and J by 2 bases, with 12 bases left in between. This CDR3 is CASSPLLANTEAFF. CDR3 nucleotides: TGCGCCAGCAGCCCTCTATTAGCCAACACTGAAGCTTTCTTT.

This clone was counted only a few times. The CDR3: CASSPQGVQPQHF. DNA for the CDR3: TGTGCCAGCAGTCCACAGGGCGTACAGCCCCAGCATTTT. This chain links TRBV12-3 or TRBV12-4 with TRBJ1-5; TRBD1 is a possible D gene (6 bases). V was shortened by 5 bases and J by 7 bases, with 12 bases between the two germline ends. The CDR3 sequence is 13 residues long.

The V and J genes are TRBV3-1 (or the pseudogene TRBV3-2) and TRBJ2-6; 10 bases line up with TRBD1. Germline V gene sequence: CDR1 LGHDT, CDR2 YNNKEL (reference sequence). The CDR3 has 18 amino acids. J lost 0 bases, V lost 3 bases, and 5 bases had no gene match. The CDR3 DNA reads TGTGCCAGCAGCCAGGGGACAGGGGCAAGCTCTGGGGCCAACGTCCTGACTTTC. Its protein is CASSQGTGASSGANVLTF.

V usage is TRBV5-6 and J usage is TRBJ2-2; D not resolved. Trimming took off 2 bases at V and 0 bases at J, with 8 bases between the two ends. Germline CDR1 is SGHDT and CDR2 is YYEEEE. The CDR3 is 15 amino acids. In DNA, the CDR3 is TGTGCCAGCAGCTTTGGGCAACCGAACACCGGGGAGCTGTTTTTT. Translated: CASSFGQPNTGELFF.

CDR3 region: CASSLGFSEQYF. The CDR3 DNA reads as TGTGCCAGCAGCTTAGGATTCAGCGAGCAGTACTTC. The V and J genes are TRBV11-2 and TRBJ2-7; D is unresolved. Germline CDR1 reads SGHAT; CDR2 reads FQNNGV. The CDR3 spans 12 residues. V was shortened by 1 base and J by 6 bases, with 7 bases between the two germline ends.

The J gene is TRBJ2-7, the V gene TRBV6-6; 7 positions match TRBD1. Per germline, CDR1 MNHNY and CDR2 SVGAGI (reference sequence). With V trimmed by 2 bases and J by 1 base, 5 bases remained unmatched. The CDR3 covers 15 residues. The CDR3 sequence is CASSYVVGQSYEQYF. CDR3 coding DNA: TGTGCCAGCAGTTACGTAGTGGGACAGTCCTACGAGCAGTACTTC.

The chain employs TRBV3-1 (or the pseudogene TRBV3-2) and TRBJ2-1; 9 bases agree with TRBD2. The germline gives CDR1 LGHDT, CDR2 YNNKEL (reference sequence). The CDR3 runs to 17 residues. The V gene end was trimmed by 1 base and the J gene end by 4 bases; junction bases not matched to a gene: 8. CDR3 DNA: TGTGCCAGCAGCCAAGCCCGGCGGGAGGGAGGTTACAATGAGCAGTTCTTC. Its translation is CASSQARREGGYNEQFF.

V usage is TRBV4-1 and J usage is TRBJ2-7; 7 bases line up with TRBD1. V lost 2 bases and J lost 2; bases outside the gene matches: 12. CDR1 is MGHRA, CDR2 YSYEKL, per germline. The CDR3 length is 17 residues. This CDR3 reads CASSQKDRAMKTYEQYF. CDR3 sequence (DNA): TGCGCCAGCAGCCAAAAAGACAGGGCGATGAAAACCTACGAGCAGTACTTC.

There are a few counts of this clone. This CDR3 is also generated by other DNA sequences in the sample. The chain couples TRBV3-1 (or the pseudogene TRBV3-2) to TRBJ2-1; D possibly corresponds to TRBD2 (6 bases). V dropped 3 bases and J dropped 12 bases, with 12 bases sitting between them. The CDR3 is 12 amino acids. Germline V lookup: CDR1 LGHDT, CDR2 YNNKEL (reference sequence). The CDR3 bases are TGTGCCAGCAGCCAGGGGACTTCGGGGCAGTTCTTC. Its protein product is CASSQGTSGQFF.

V and J are TRBV4-1 and TRBJ2-1, with 8 bases matching TRBD2. V lost 0 bases to trimming and J lost 0 bases; unmatched junction nucleotides: 4. The CDR3 extends over 17 amino acids. Germline CDR1 and CDR2: MGHRA and YSYEKL. The chain's CDR3 is CASSQEGLAGSYNEQFF. In DNA, the CDR3 is TGCGCCAGCAGCCAAGAGGGGCTAGCGGGCTCCTACAATGAGCAGTTCTTC.

The rearrangement links TRBV2 to TRBJ1-2; D uncertain. Trimming took off 10 bases at V and 8 bases at J, with 17 bases between the two ends. This CDR3 is built from 12 residues. The germline V gene has CDR1 SNHLY and CDR2 FYNNEI. CDR3 region: CATTYHGGGYTF. As DNA, the CDR3 is TGTGCCACCACGTACCATGGAGGAGGCTACACCTTC.